This passage covers 7 T cell receptor beta chains from one sample sequenced in a study of T cell repertoires in aging, cancer and after chemotherapy. TRB rearrangements spanning V, D and J were amplified using mixed TRB-A/B primers. TCRdb reanalysed the multiplex PCR reads using MiXCR and keeps one entry per CDR3 protein. The data contain thousands of distinct CDR3 sequences, about two thirds of them singletons. Amplification of TCR beta used genomic DNA extracted from peripheral blood. Sequencing was performed on blood. These receptors were taken from a human donor with a solid tumor.

The V and J genes are TRBV7-6 and TRBJ2-3, with D unclear. V lost 3 bases and J 3 bases, leaving 1 base between the germline ends. From germline, CDR1 is SGHVS and CDR2 FNYEAQ. This CDR3 has 11 residues. CDR3 sequence reads: CASSFTDTQYF. CDR3 DNA: TGTGCCAGCAGCTTTACAGATACGCAGTATTTT.

This clonotype showed up just once. The rearrangement joins TRBV11-1 to TRBJ1-3, with 9 bases lining up with TRBD1. The germline gives CDR1 SGHAT, CDR2 FQDESV (reference sequence). This CDR3 is built from 17 residues. J gave up 3 bases and V 6 bases, and 12 bases lay outside the gene matches. CDR3 region: CASRRRRDRDGGNTIYF. CDR3 nucleotide sequence: TGTGCCAGCAGACGAAGACGGGACAGGGACGGTGGAAACACCATATATTTT.

This clonotype is a singleton in its sample. The chain uses TRBV29-1 and TRBJ2-5; D remains ambiguous. This CDR3 has 14 residues. The V end was cut by 8 bases, the J end by 5 bases, with 21 bases between. Germline CDR1 is SQVTM and CDR2 is ANQGSEA. The CDR3 nucleotides read TGCAGCCCGTTGGGCGGCAACTCCTATGAGACCCAGTACTTC. Translation: CSPLGGNSYETQYF.

The chain links TRBV6-5 to TRBJ1-1; tentative D call: TRBD1 (6 bases). The length of the CDR3 is 13 residues. The V end lost 6 bases, the J end lost 3 bases, and 11 bases lay between the germline ends. Germline V gene sequence: CDR1 MNHEY, CDR2 SVGAGI. The CDR3 here is CASRQGPHTEAFF. CDR3 nucleotides: TGTGCCAGCAGGCAGGGGCCACACACTGAAGCTTTCTTT.

The J gene is TRBJ1-4, the V gene TRBV5-1; 9 bases map to TRBD1. The CDR3 sequence is 12 residues long. CDR1 and CDR2 (germline): SGHRS, YFSETQ. V lost 5 bases and J lost 13; bases outside the gene matches: 6. CDR3 amino acids: CASRGQGIRLFF. CDR3 coding DNA: TGCGCCAGCAGAGGACAGGGGATTCGACTGTTTTTT.

The J gene is TRBJ2-2, the V gene TRBV7-9; 9 bases line up with TRBD1. The CDR3 runs 16 residues. Looked up from germline, CDR1 is SEHNR and CDR2 is FQNEAQ (reference sequence). Trimming took 2 bases from V and 4 from J; bases not matched to a gene: 5. CDR3: CASSLRTGVPTGELFF. As DNA, the CDR3 is TGTGCCAGCAGCTTAAGGACAGGGGTGCCCACCGGGGAGCTGTTTTTT.

The gene calls are TRBV12-3 or TRBV12-4 and TRBJ1-4, with no clear D. Trimming removed 2 bases at V and 3 bases at J, with 7 bases between. CDR3 length equals 14 residues. CDR3 DNA: TGTGCCAGCAGTTTATCAGGATCTAATGAAAAACTGTTTTTT. Translated: CASSLSGSNEKLFF.